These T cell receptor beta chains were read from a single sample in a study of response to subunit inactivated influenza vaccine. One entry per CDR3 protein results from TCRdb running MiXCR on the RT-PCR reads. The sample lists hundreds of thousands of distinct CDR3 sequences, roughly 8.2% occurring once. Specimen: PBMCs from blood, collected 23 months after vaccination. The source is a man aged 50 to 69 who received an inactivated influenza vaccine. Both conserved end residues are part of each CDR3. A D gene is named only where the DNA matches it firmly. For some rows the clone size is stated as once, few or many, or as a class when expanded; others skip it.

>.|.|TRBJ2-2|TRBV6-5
TGTGCCAGCAGTTACTCTGGAGCCACCGGGGAGCTGTTTTTT
CASSYSGATGELFF
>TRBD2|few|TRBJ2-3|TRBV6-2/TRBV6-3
TGTGCCAGCAGATCGAACCCGGGACTACCGCACACAGATACGCAGTATTTT
CASRSNPGLPHTDTQYF
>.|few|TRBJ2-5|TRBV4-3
TGCGCCAGCAGCCAAGCTACGCCAGGGGAGACCCAGTACTTC
CASSQATPGETQYF
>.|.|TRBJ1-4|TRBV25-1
TGTGCCAGCAGTACCGCAGGGGCCGAAAAACTGTTTTTT
CASSTAGAEKLFF
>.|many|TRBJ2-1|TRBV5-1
TGCGCCAGCAGCTTGCAGGTTAAGGGCGATGAGCAGTTCTTC
CASSLQVKGDEQFF
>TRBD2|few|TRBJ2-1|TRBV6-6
TGTGCCAGCAGTTTTTCGGCTAGCGGGAGGGCCGTTGAGCAGTTCTTC
CASSFSASGRAVEQFF
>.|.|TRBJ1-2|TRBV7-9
TGTGCCAGCAGCTTCAGTGGGGACTCTGGCTACACCTTC
CASSFSGDSGYTF
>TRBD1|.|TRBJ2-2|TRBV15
TGTGCCACCAGCAGAGAAGGGGGCCGGAACACCGGGGAGCTGTTTTTT
CATSREGGRNTGELFF
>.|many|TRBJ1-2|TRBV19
TGTGCCAGTAGTATCGGGACGGTGTATGGCTACACCTTC
CASSIGTVYGYTF
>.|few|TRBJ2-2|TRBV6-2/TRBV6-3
TGTGCCGGATCACGGGACCTACTCGGCACCGGGGAGCTGTTTTTT
CAGSRDLLGTGELFF
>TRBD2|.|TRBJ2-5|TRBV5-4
TGTGCCAGCAGCCCGGGACTAGCGATAGGGCCGGAAGAGACCCAGTACTTC
CASSPGLAIGPEETQYF
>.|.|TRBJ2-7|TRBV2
TGTGCCAGCAGTGTCACACGCACCTACGAGCAGTACTTC
CASSVTRTYEQYF
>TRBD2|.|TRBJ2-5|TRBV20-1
TGCAGTGCAACGCCAGCGGGGGGTGTCCAAGAGACCCAGTACTTC
CSATPAGGVQETQYF
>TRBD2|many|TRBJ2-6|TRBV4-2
TGTGCCAGCAGCCCTAACCTAGCGGCTAGCAGCGTCCTGACTTTC
CASSPNLAASSVLTF
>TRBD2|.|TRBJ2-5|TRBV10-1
TGCGCCAGCAGTGAAGCGGGGACCTCGGTTGAGACCCAGTACTTC
CASSEAGTSVETQYF
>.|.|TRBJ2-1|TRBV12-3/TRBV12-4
TGTGCCAGCAGTTTAGGGAGACAGGTATTGATCCACAATGAGCAGTTCTTC
CASSLGRQVLIHNEQFF
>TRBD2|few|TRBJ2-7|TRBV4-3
TGCGCCAGCAGCCAAGATTGGCTAGCGGAAACCTACGAGCAGTACTTC
CASSQDWLAETYEQYF
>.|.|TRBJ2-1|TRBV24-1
TGTGCCACCACCCCTGGGGGGAGTGGCAGGTACAATGAGCAGTTCTTC
CATTPGGSGRYNEQFF
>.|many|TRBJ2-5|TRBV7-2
TGTGCCAGCCGCCGGGGGACCCAAGAGACCCAGTACTTC
CASRRGTQETQYF
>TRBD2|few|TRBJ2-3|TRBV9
TGTGCCAGCAGCGTAGGGTTTTTAGCGGGAGGGGTCGGAGATACGCAGTATTTT
CASSVGFLAGGVGDTQYF
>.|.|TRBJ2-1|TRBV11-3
TGTGCCAGCAGCTTAAATAGGCGGGCAGGGCAGTTCTTC
CASSLNRRAGQFF
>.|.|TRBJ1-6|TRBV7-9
TGTGCCAGCAGCTTAGGCGGGGAGCGACAGTATAATTCACCCCTCGACTTT
CASSLGGERQYNSPLDF
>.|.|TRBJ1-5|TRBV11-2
TGTGCCAGCAGCTTAGACCGGGATTTCATCCAGCATTTT
CASSLDRDFIQHF
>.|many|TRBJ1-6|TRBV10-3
TGTGCCATCAGTGACGGAATCCCGTCCCGGGGTTCACCCCTCCACTTT
CAISDGIPSRGSPLHF
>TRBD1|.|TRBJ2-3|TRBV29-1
TGCAGCGTGGGATCCGGGACAGGGGGCATGGATACGCAGTATTTT
CSVGSGTGGMDTQYF
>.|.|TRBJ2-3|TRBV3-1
TGTGCCAGCAGCCAAGATGGCCGGAGGGGGACGCAGTATTTT
CASSQDGRRGTQYF
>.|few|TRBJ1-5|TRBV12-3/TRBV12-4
TGTGCCAGCAGCCCCAGTTGGGGGGCAGGGGCCAATCAGCCCCAGCATTTT
CASSPSWGAGANQPQHF
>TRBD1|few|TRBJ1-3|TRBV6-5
TGTGCCAGCAGTTCAAGGACAGGGGTGGACACCATATATTTT
CASSSRTGVDTIYF
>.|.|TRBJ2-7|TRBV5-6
TGTGCCAGCAGCTTCGAAGTCAGGGCAGTCGAGCAGTACTTC
CASSFEVRAVEQYF
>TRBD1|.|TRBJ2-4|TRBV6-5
TGTGCCAGCAGTTATCAGGCAGGGGGTTCAAATATTCAGTACTTC
CASSYQAGGSNIQYF
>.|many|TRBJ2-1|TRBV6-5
TGTGCCAGCAGTTCGACAGGCCCCTACAATGAGCAGTTCTTC
CASSSTGPYNEQFF
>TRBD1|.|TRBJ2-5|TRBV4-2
TGTGCCAGCAGCCAACCACACAGGGGAGAGACCCAGTACTTC
CASSQPHRGETQYF
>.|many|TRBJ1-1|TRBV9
TGTGCCAGCAGCGTATCGGCCATCATGGACACTGAAGCTTTCTTT
CASSVSAIMDTEAFF
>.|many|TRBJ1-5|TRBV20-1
TGCAGTGCTAGAGATTTGTTCCTCGGCAATCAGCCCCAGCATTTT
CSARDLFLGNQPQHF
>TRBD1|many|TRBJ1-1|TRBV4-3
TGCGCCAGCAGCCAAGAAGGACAGGGTAAAGCTTTCTTT
CASSQEGQGKAFF
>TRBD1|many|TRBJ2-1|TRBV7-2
TGTGCCAGCAGCTCGGCGGGACAGGGAGTTGGAAATGAGCAGTTCTTC
CASSSAGQGVGNEQFF
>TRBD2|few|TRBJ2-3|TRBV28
TGTGCCAGCAGAATCGGACTAGCGGGAGGAGATACGCAGTATTTT
CASRIGLAGGDTQYF
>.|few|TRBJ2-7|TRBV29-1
TGCAGCGTTGAAGATGGGCAACAGGGAAACGAGCAGTACTTC
CSVEDGQQGNEQYF
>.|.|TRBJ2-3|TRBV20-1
TGCAGTGCTAGAAAGACACCGGTGACGCAGTATTTT
CSARKTPVTQYF
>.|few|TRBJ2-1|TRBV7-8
TGTGCCAGCAGCTTAGACGTGGGTTCCTACAATGAGCAGTTCTTC
CASSLDVGSYNEQFF
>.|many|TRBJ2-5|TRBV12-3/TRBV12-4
TGTGCCAGCAGTTTTCGTAGGGGGCAAGAGACCCAGTACTTC
CASSFRRGQETQYF
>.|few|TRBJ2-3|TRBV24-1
TGTGCCACCAGTGATTCCAGGGAGATTGGTCCAGATACGCAGTATTTT
CATSDSREIGPDTQYF
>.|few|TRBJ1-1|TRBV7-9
TGTGCCAGCAGTCCCGGAGGGGGTATAACTGAAGCTTTCTTT
CASSPGGGITEAFF
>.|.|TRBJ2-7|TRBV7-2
TGTGCCAGCAGTTCGGACCGAAGTCCCTACGAGCAGTACTTC
CASSSDRSPYEQYF
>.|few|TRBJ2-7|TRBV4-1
TGCGCCAGCAGCCAAGGACAGGGACTCGAGCAGTACTTC
CASSQGQGLEQYF
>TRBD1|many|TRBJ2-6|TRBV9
TGTGCCAGCAGCCGACCAGGACAGGGGGCTTCCATCTCTGGGGCCAACGTCCTGACTTTC
CASSRPGQGASISGANVLTF
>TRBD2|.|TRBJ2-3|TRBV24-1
TGTGCCACCCAGATGGGGGAGGGCAACACAGATACGCAGTATTTT
CATQMGEGNTDTQYF
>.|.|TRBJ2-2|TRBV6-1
TGTGCCAGCAGCCCTCTCTTAAACACCGGGGAGCTGTTTTTT
CASSPLLNTGELFF
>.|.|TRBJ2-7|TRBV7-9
TGTGCCAGCAGCTTAGAAGACAGTAGCGAGCAGTACTTC
CASSLEDSSEQYF
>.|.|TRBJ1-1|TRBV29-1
TGCAGCGTTGGAGGCCAAGTCAGGGGATCTGTCATGAACACTGAAGCTTTCTTT
CSVGGQVRGSVMNTEAFF
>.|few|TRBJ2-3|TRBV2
TGTGCCAGCTTATGGGGCAGTTACACAGATACGCAGTATTTT
CASLWGSYTDTQYF
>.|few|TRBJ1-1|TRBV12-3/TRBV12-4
TGTGCCAGCAGGAATTCCGCGAACACTGAAGCTTTCTTT
CASRNSANTEAFF
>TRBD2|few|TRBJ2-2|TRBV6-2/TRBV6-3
TGTGCCAGCACCGGACTAGCGGGAGGGACCGGGGAGCTGTTTTTT
CASTGLAGGTGELFF
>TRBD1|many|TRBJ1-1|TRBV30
TGTGCCTGGAGTGACGAGGGGGCGAACACTGAAGCTTTCTTT
CAWSDEGANTEAFF
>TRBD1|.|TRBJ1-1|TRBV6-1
TGTGCCAGCAGCGGACAGGTCGGGGGGAACACTGAAGCTTTCTTT
CASSGQVGGNTEAFF
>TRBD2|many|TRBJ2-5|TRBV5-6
TGTGCCAGCAGCCCACTAGCGGGAGTTTTAGAGACCCAGTACTTC
CASSPLAGVLETQYF
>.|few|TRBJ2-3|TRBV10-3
TGTGCCATCGGAACGGTCCGCACAGATACGCAGTATTTT
CAIGTVRTDTQYF
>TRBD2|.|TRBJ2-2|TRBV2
TGTGCCAGCAGTGAAAGACTAGCGATGGCCGGGGAGCTGTTTTTT
CASSERLAMAGELFF
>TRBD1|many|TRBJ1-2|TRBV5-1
TGCGCCAGCAGCTGGGACAGGGGCTATGGCTACACCTTC
CASSWDRGYGYTF